The T cell receptor beta chain under discussion was sequenced for a study of CD8+ T cells in alopecia areata. V trimming: 8 bases; J trimming: 3 bases; junction bases outside the gene matches: 9. CDR1 is SGHDN and CDR2 is FVKESK in the germline V gene. The CDR3 has 15 amino acids. Sequencing used cDNA as its template, made by extracting RNA and reverse transcribing it. Using immunoSEQ multiplex PCR, the repertoire was profiled, and TCRdb retains in-frame clones only, with some absent. The repertoire holds 140,000 to 150,000 clones, with roughly 46% as singletons. The chain combines TRBV14 with TRBJ2-7, with 11 bases that match TRBD1. The sequencing here drew on CD4+ T cells sorted from blood, taken at week 0. This TCR came from a human donor with alopecia areata. CDR3 protein: CASGLRDRGFYEQYF. For the CDR3, the DNA is TGTGCCAGCGGCCTCCGGGACAGGGGGTTCTACGAGCAGTACTTC.